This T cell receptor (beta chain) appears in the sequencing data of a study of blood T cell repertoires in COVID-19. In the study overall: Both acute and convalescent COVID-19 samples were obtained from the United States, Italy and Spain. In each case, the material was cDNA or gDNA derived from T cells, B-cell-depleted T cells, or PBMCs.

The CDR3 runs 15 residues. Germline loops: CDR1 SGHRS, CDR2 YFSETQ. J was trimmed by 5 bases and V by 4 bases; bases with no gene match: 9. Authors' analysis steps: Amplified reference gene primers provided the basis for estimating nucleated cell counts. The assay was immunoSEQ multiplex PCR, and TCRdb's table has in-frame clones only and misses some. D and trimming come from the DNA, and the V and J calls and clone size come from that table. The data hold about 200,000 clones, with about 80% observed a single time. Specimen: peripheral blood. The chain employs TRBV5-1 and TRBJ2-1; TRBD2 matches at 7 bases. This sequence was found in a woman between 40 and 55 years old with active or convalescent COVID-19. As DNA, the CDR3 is TGCGCCAGCAGCCCCTCCCCTAGCGGAAACAATGAGCAGTTCTTC. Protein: CASSPSPSGNNEQFF.